The 27 T cell receptor beta chains below come from one sample, sequenced in a study of cytomegalovirus exposure and HLA in healthy donors. Primers included in the PCR were 60 Vbeta and 13 Jbeta primers. Repertoires were generated with immunoSEQ multiplex PCR, while TCRdb's copy carries only in-frame clones and drops some. The sample lists around 93,000 clones; 70% to 85% were seen once. Sequenced: PBMCs. The receptors were sampled from a man aged 50 to 59 in good health and CMV-seronegative.

This sequence joins TRBV9 and TRBJ1-4, with TRBD1 matching over 9 bases. V shed 4 bases and J 3 bases; nucleotides not matched to a gene: 4. Germline values: CDR1 SGDLS, CDR2 YYNGEE. CDR3 size: 15 residues. This CDR3 reads CASSRQGVSNEKLFF. CDR3 bases: TGTGCCAGCAGCCGACAGGGGGTGTCTAATGAAAAACTGTTTTTT.

The chain carries TRBV7-2 and TRBJ1-3; 7 positions match TRBD1. The CDR3 has 15 amino acids. The V gene's germline CDR1 is SGHTA and CDR2 FQGNSA. V shed 5 bases, J shed 4 bases, and the junction held 8 bases outside the gene matches. The chain's CDR3 is CASSVTQGTGNTIYF. The CDR3 bases are TGTGCCAGCAGCGTCACACAGGGGACCGGAAACACCATATATTTT.

The CDR3 loop reads CASSLPVGQGSYEQYF. CDR3 bases: TGTGCCAGCAGCCTACCCGTTGGACAGGGTTCCTACGAGCAGTACTTC. The J gene is TRBJ2-7, the V gene TRBV7-2; 8 positions match TRBD1. In germline, CDR1 is SGHTA, CDR2 FQGNSA. After removal of 5 bases from V and 1 base from J, the junction contained 10 bases not matched to a gene. This CDR3 is built from 16 residues.

The chain links TRBV5-1 to TRBJ2-7, with TRBD2 identical over 13 bases. Per germline, CDR1 SGHRS and CDR2 YFSETQ. J was trimmed by 4 bases and V by 1 base; bases with no gene match: 5. The length of the CDR3 is 16 residues. DNA for the CDR3: TGCGCCAGCAGCTTGTGGACTAGCGGGAGTGAATACGAGCAGTACTTC. Translation gives CASSLWTSGSEYEQYF.

This clone appeared once. The chain combines TRBV10-3 with TRBJ2-5, with D possibly TRBD1 on 6 matching bases. The J call may be incorrect, as the DNA end agrees better with TRBJ2-7. The CDR3 sequence is 14 residues long. The germline V gene has CDR1 ENHRY and CDR2 SYGVKD. Here the CDR3 DNA reads TGTGCCATCAGTGAGGGCGGACAGACCTACGAGCAGTACTTC. Residues: CAISEGGQTYEQYF.

CDR3 in amino acids: CASSTWTGTYEQYF. CDR3 DNA sequence: TGTGCCAGCAGCACATGGACAGGAACCTACGAGCAGTACTTC. This chain joins TRBV11-2 and TRBJ2-7; TRBD1 matches at 7 bases. Germline trimming cut 5 bases from V and 2 bases from J; bases unmatched to any gene: 6. Germline V gene data show CDR1 as SGHAT and CDR2 as FQNNGV. CDR3 length: 14 residues.

The rearrangement uses TRBV27 and TRBJ2-1, with 8 nucleotides matching TRBD1. CDR3 length: 15 amino acids. Germline V gives CDR1 MNHEY, CDR2 SMNVEV (reference sequence). With 2 bases clipped from V and 0 bases from J, the junction kept 0 bases outside the gene matches. The DNA of the CDR3 is TGTGCCAGCAGTTTAGGACAGGGCTCCTACAATGAGCAGTTCTTC. It encodes CASSLGQGSYNEQFF.

With respect to this clone: Other DNA sequences from this sample encode an identical CDR3 as well. The V gene is TRBV25-1, the J gene TRBJ2-3, with 8 bases that match TRBD1. Germline trimming cut 4 bases from V and 0 bases from J; bases unmatched to any gene: 3. Germline V gives CDR1 MGHDK, CDR2 SYGVNS. The CDR3 is 15 amino acids. In DNA form, the CDR3 reads TGTGCCAGCAGTGTTCGGGACAGGAGCACAGATACGCAGTATTTT. Protein product: CASSVRDRSTDTQYF.

The chain is built from TRBV11-3 and TRBJ1-3; D remains unclear. The germline CDR1 and CDR2 sequences are SGHNT and YENEEA. The CDR3 is 15 residues long. Trimming took off 5 bases at V and 0 bases at J, with 11 bases between the two ends. The CDR3 coding sequence is TGTGCCAGCAGCCATGGCCCAAGCTCTGGAAACACCATATATTTT. Translation gives CASSHGPSSGNTIYF.

The chain joins TRBV5-1 to TRBJ1-2; no clear D gene. Germline loops: CDR1 SGHRS, CDR2 YFSETQ. Trimming took 0 bases from V and 3 from J, leaving 12 bases between them. The CDR3 has 15 residues. The CDR3 nucleotides read TGCGCCAGCAGCTTGGTCAGAGGGATCGACTATGGCTACACCTTC. Protein product: CASSLVRGIDYGYTF.

This rearrangement joins TRBV7-2 to TRBJ2-2; a weak D match, TRBD2 (5 bases). CDR1 is SGHTA, CDR2 FQGNSA, per germline. The CDR3 loop spans 13 amino acids. Deletions cut 5 bases from V and 7 bases from J, with 11 bases between. CDR3 DNA: TGTGCCAGCAGCCGCGAACGGGGCGGGGAGCTGTTTTTT. Translation gives CASSRERGGELFF.

The chain carries TRBV4-3 and TRBJ1-3, with 7 nucleotides matching TRBD1. The CDR3 consists of 15 residues. The V and J ends lost 2 bases and 4 bases, in that order; junction bases with no gene match: 5. The V gene's germline CDR1 is LGHNA and CDR2 YSLEER. The DNA of the CDR3 is TGCGCCAGCAGCCAATCGACAGGGTCGGGAAACACCATATATTTT. Its translation: CASSQSTGSGNTIYF.

The chain is built from TRBV11-2 and TRBJ2-7; D is perhaps TRBD1 (5 bases). V lost 6 bases to trimming and J lost 3 bases, with 18 bases between them. Germline V gene lookup returns CDR1 SGHAT and CDR2 FQNNGV. The CDR3 has 15 residues. The CDR3 here is CASRSQGGSIYEQYF. CDR3 nucleotides: TGTGCCAGCAGATCTCAGGGTGGATCGATCTACGAGCAGTACTTC. Full variable domain (outside the CDR3, taken from reference TRBV11-2 and TRBJ2-7): EAGVAQSPRYKIIEKRQSVAFWCNPISGHATLYWYQQILGQGPKLLIQFQNNGVVDDSQLPKDRFSAERLKGVDSTLKIQPAKLEDSAVYLCASRSQGGSIYEQYFGPGTRLTVT.

This clone was recorded only once. The CDR3: CASSLERTGLHEQFF. In DNA form, the CDR3 reads TGCGCCAGCAGCTTGGAAAGGACAGGGTTACATGAGCAGTTCTTC. The V and J genes are TRBV5-1 and TRBJ2-1; 8 bases match TRBD1. V was clipped by 0 bases and J by 8 bases; unmatched bases: 7. From germline, CDR1 is SGHRS and CDR2 YFSETQ. The CDR3 runs to 15 residues.

This chain's CDR3 is CASSPGTGGDEQYF. In DNA, the CDR3 is TGTGCCAGCTCACCCGGGACAGGGGGCGACGAGCAGTACTTC. This chain uses TRBV18 with TRBJ2-7, with 12 bases aligning to TRBD1. This CDR3 is built from 14 residues. The V gene end was trimmed by 3 bases and the J gene end by 5 bases; junction bases not matched to a gene: 2. Germline V gene data show CDR1 as KGHSH and CDR2 as LQKENI.

J is TRBJ1-3 and V is TRBV29-1; possible D gene TRBD1, 5 bases. V was trimmed by 4 bases and J by 2 bases, leaving 15 bases between them. Looked up from germline, CDR1 is SQVTM and CDR2 is ANQGSEA. The CDR3 has 15 residues. This CDR3 reads CSVALGGGTGNTIYF. The CDR3 DNA sequence: TGCAGCGTTGCCCTAGGCGGGGGAACTGGAAACACCATATATTTT.

This clone was counted only a few times. The chain recombines TRBV7-2 with TRBJ2-7, with 7 nucleotides matching TRBD1. Germline CDR1 reads SGHTA; CDR2 reads FQGNSA. The CDR3 has 14 amino acids. The trim removed 5 bases at V and 4 bases at J, leaving 8 bases unmatched. The DNA of the CDR3 is TGTGCCAGCAGCAGGGGGACAGACATTTACGAGCAGTACTTC. Translation gives CASSRGTDIYEQYF. The variable domain in full, completed from reference TRBV7-2 and TRBJ2-7, reads GAGVSQSPSNKVTEKGKDVELRCDPISGHTALYWYRQSLGQGLEFLIYFQGNSAPDKSGLPSDRFSAERTGGSVSTLTIQRTQQEDSAVYLCASSRGTDIYEQYFGPGTRLTVT.

V and J are TRBV28 and TRBJ1-1; D perhaps matches TRBD1 (5 bases). This CDR3 is built from 13 residues. The V and J ends lost 6 bases and 5 bases respectively, with 13 bases between them. In germline, CDR1 is MDHEN, CDR2 SYDVKM. CDR3 loop: CASSQGVRTEAFF. The DNA for the CDR3 is TGTGCCAGCAGCCAAGGGGTACGGACTGAAGCTTTCTTT.

The rearrangement uses TRBV6-1 and TRBJ2-3; D possibly corresponds to TRBD1 (6 bases). Germline V gene lookup returns CDR1 MNHNS and CDR2 SASEGT. V was cut by 3 bases and J by 4 bases, with 14 bases left in between. This CDR3 spans 15 amino acids. CDR3 sequence: CASSELGQGPDTQYF. DNA of the CDR3: TGTGCCAGCAGTGAGCTTGGTCAGGGGCCAGATACGCAGTATTTT.

V is TRBV13 and J is TRBJ1-5, with a tentative D call TRBD1 (6 bases). Trimming took off 4 bases at V and 8 bases at J, with 15 bases between the two ends. The CDR3 spans 14 residues. CDR1 is PRHDT and CDR2 is FYEKMQ in the germline V gene (reference sequence). CDR3 bases: TGTGCCAGCAGCTCAAAACGGGGGGGCGAGCCCCAGCATTTT. Translated: CASSSKRGGEPQHF.

V and J are TRBV28 and TRBJ1-5, with a possible D match to TRBD1 (5 bases). The V end was cut by 7 bases, the J end by 1 base, with 11 bases between. The CDR3 totals 14 residues. The germline CDR1 and CDR2 sequences are MDHEN and SYDVKM. The CDR3 region has the DNA TGTGCCAGCATTAGGGAGGGGAGCAATCAGCCCCAGCATTTT. It encodes CASIREGSNQPQHF. Together with reference TRBV28 and TRBJ1-5, the CDR3 gives the full variable domain: DVKVTQSSRYLVKRTGEKVFLECVQDMDHENMFWYRQDPGLGLRLIYFSYDVKMKEKGDIPEGYSVSREKKERFSLILESASTNQTSMYLCASIREGSNQPQHFGDGTRLSIL.

The genes are TRBV28 and TRBJ2-1; D possibly corresponds to TRBD2 (7 bases). V was cut by 8 bases and J by 8 bases, with 19 bases left in between. CDR3 length: 14 residues. Germline CDR1 reads MDHEN; CDR2 reads SYDVKM. CDR3 DNA: TGTGCCAGCGGCAGGCAGGGGAGCGGGGATGAGCAGTTCTTC. Translating gives CASGRQGSGDEQFF.

In its sample, this clone was seen once. The chain couples TRBV7-9 to TRBJ2-1, with TRBD2 as a possible D gene (5 bases). Germline V gene sequence: CDR1 SEHNR, CDR2 FQNEAQ (reference sequence). Trimming cost V 6 bases and J 6 bases, with 6 bases left between them. This CDR3 is built from 11 residues. CDR3 region: CASRSGNEQFF. The CDR3 DNA reads as TGTGCCAGCAGAAGCGGCAATGAGCAGTTCTTC.

This clone came up a few times. The chain combines TRBV25-1 with TRBJ1-2; D gene ambiguous. The CDR3 runs 11 residues. Trimming stripped 3 bases from V and 8 bases from J, with 7 bases between. Germline CDR1 is MGHDK and CDR2 is SYGVNS. CDR3 in DNA: TGTGCCAGCAGTGATGGAGTCGGCTACACCTTC. It codes for CASSDGVGYTF.

The chain employs TRBV7-3 and TRBJ2-1; no clear D gene. Looked up from germline, CDR1 is SGHTA and CDR2 is FQGTGA. V lost 5 bases to trimming and J lost 5 bases, with 10 bases between them. The CDR3 has 13 amino acids. The CDR3 protein is CASSLLSDNEQFF. The CDR3 DNA reads as TGTGCCAGCAGCCTCCTGTCGGACAATGAGCAGTTCTTC. The variable domain in full, with the rest retrieved from reference TRBV7-3 and TRBJ2-1, is GAGVSQTPSNKVTEKGKYVELRCDPISGHTALYWYRQSLGQGPEFLIYFQGTGAADDSGLPNDRFFAVRPEGSVSTLKIQRTERGDSAVYLCASSLLSDNEQFFGPGTRLTVL.

The table lists this clone with a few counts. V is TRBV7-2 and J is TRBJ1-3; D remains unclear. The CDR3 length is 14 residues. Germline CDR1 SGHTA, CDR2 FQGNSA. The ends were cut back, 3 bases at V and 4 bases at J, with 10 bases in the middle. CDR3 protein: CASSLAWSGNTIYF. CDR3 in DNA: TGTGCCAGCAGCTTGGCATGGTCCGGAAACACCATATATTTT. Using reference TRBV7-2 and TRBJ1-3 for the parts outside the CDR3, the full variable domain is GAGVSQSPSNKVTEKGKDVELRCDPISGHTALYWYRQSLGQGLEFLIYFQGNSAPDKSGLPSDRFSAERTGGSVSTLTIQRTQQEDSAVYLCASSLAWSGNTIYFGEGSWLTVV.

The rearrangement links TRBV6-1 to TRBJ1-5; D is unresolved. V shed 5 bases and J shed 2 bases, with 13 bases lying between them. Germline CDR1 and CDR2: MNHNS and SASEGT. This CDR3 contains 15 residues. The CDR3: CASSPVTRGNQPQHF. The CDR3 region has the DNA TGTGCCAGCAGTCCAGTAACCCGGGGCAATCAGCCCCAGCATTTT.